Each of the 14 T cell receptor beta chains below was sequenced from the same sample in a study of CD8 T cells in ankylosing spondylitis. Overall study results and limits: Typical of ankylosing spondylitis blood, it appeared, was a TCR beta motif of eight highly homologous variants.

In TCRdb, the 5' RACE reads were re-called with MiXCR into one record per CDR3 protein. Of hundreds of thousands of distinct CDR3 sequences listed, about 16% are singletons. The antigens these receptors bind are not known. The specimen was blood, either unsorted or a sorted T cell fraction (not recorded which). All receptors derive from a male donor with ankylosing spondylitis.

The chain uses TRBV5-1 and TRBJ1-4; no reliable D call. V gave up 0 bases and J gave up 4 bases, with 10 bases separating them. This CDR3 is 15 amino acids long. Germline loops: CDR1 SGHRS, CDR2 YFSETQ. The CDR3 coding sequence is TGCGCCAGCAGCTTGGAGTCGGCCGTTAATGAAAAACTGTTTTTT. Its protein is CASSLESAVNEKLFF.

This clonotype was seen more than once but under ten times. The V gene is TRBV4-2, the J gene TRBJ1-2; D uncertain. The ends were cut back, 1 base at V and 5 bases at J, with 8 bases in the middle. Germline CDR1 and CDR2: LGHNA and YNFKEQ. The CDR3 spans 13 residues. The CDR3 sequence is CASSQGTLYGYTF. The CDR3 DNA follows: TGTGCCAGCAGCCAAGGAACCCTATATGGCTACACCTTC.

This chain connects TRBV9 to TRBJ1-4; the D gene is possibly TRBD1 (5 bases). Trimming removed 2 bases from V and 6 bases from J, with 11 bases in between. The CDR3 extends over 14 amino acids. Germline CDR1 and CDR2: SGDLS and YYNGEE. CDR3 residues: CASSVSGGDEKLFF. The CDR3 coding sequence is TGTGCCAGCAGCGTGAGCGGGGGAGATGAAAAACTGTTTTTT.

This clonotype was detected ten times or more. J is TRBJ1-5 and V is TRBV12-3 or TRBV12-4, with D hard to call. V was cut by 3 bases and J by 5 bases, with 14 bases left in between. This CDR3 contains 15 residues. The CDR3 DNA reads as TGTGCCAGCAGTTTGAGTAACAGCCAATATCAGCCCCAGCATTTT. Its protein is CASSLSNSQYQPQHF.

This clonotype has only one observation. This chain uses TRBV20-1 with TRBJ2-7; D remains ambiguous. The V end lost 4 bases, the J end lost 5 bases, and 9 bases lay between the germline ends. Germline lookup yields CDR1 DFQATT and CDR2 SNEGSKA (reference sequence). The CDR3 is 11 amino acids. In DNA form, the CDR3 reads TGCAGTGCTAACAGATGGGACGAGCAGTACTTC. This sequence encodes CSANRWDEQYF.

The table lists this clonotype with a few counts. The chain has TRBV5-1 and TRBJ2-5; TRBD1 or TRBD2 may be the D gene (5 bases each). The CDR3 has 13 residues. Trimming removed 3 bases from V and 4 bases from J, with 10 bases in between. CDR1 and CDR2 (germline): SGHRS, YFSETQ. CDR3 in DNA: TGCGCCAGCAGCTCCGGGACCGGAGAGACCCAGTACTTC. Encoded protein: CASSSGTGETQYF.

The chain uses TRBV20-1 and TRBJ2-7; the D call may be TRBD1 or TRBD2 (5 bases each). CDR1 is DFQATT and CDR2 is SNEGSKA in the germline V gene (reference sequence). The CDR3 loop spans 14 amino acids. Trimming stripped 0 bases from V and 3 bases from J, with 12 bases between. The CDR3, as DNA: TGCAGTGCTAGAGATGTGGGGACGGGCTACGAGCAGTACTTC. Amino acids: CSARDVGTGYEQYF.

This clonotype was seen a few times. This chain connects TRBV29-1 to TRBJ1-1; 9 nucleotides agree with TRBD1. Germline assignment: CDR1 SQVTM and CDR2 ANQGSEA. V shed 5 bases and J 4 bases; nucleotides not matched to a gene: 5. The CDR3 spans 13 residues. In nucleotides, the CDR3 is TGCAGCGTTCTGGACAGGGGTAGCACTGAAGCTTTCTTT. Translating it yields CSVLDRGSTEAFF. The full variable domain, rest sourced from reference TRBV29-1 and TRBJ1-1, is SAVISQKPSRDICQRGTSLTIQCQVDSQVTMMFWYRQQPGQSLTLIATANQGSEATYESGFVIDKFPISRPNLTFSTLTVSNMSPEDSSIYLCSVLDRGSTEAFFGQGTRLTVV.

V is TRBV2 and J is TRBJ2-7; D is undetermined. From germline, CDR1 is SNHLY and CDR2 FYNNEI. V was shortened by 6 bases and J by 5 bases, with 14 bases between the two germline ends. The CDR3 length is 13 residues. The CDR3 DNA reads TGTGCCAGCAGCCTTCCCCCTCCCGACGAGCAGTACTTC. Protein: CASSLPPPDEQYF.

This clonotype was seen a few times. The V and J genes are TRBV20-1 and TRBJ1-5; D uncertain. Germline V gives CDR1 DFQATT, CDR2 SNEGSKA (reference sequence). The V end was cut by 0 bases, the J end by 6 bases, with 15 bases between. The CDR3 consists of 15 residues. The CDR3 protein is CSARDTGRAGQPQHF. CDR3 nucleotide sequence: TGCAGTGCTAGAGATACCGGAAGAGCAGGTCAGCCCCAGCATTTT.

This clonotype was observed a handful of times. This CDR3 reads CASSLGLAEGYEQYF. As DNA, the CDR3 is TGTGCCAGCAGCTTAGGACTAGCGGAGGGTTACGAGCAGTACTTC. The chain couples TRBV11-2 to TRBJ2-7, with 9 bases aligning to TRBD2. J gave up 4 bases and V 1 base, and 5 bases lay outside the gene matches. The CDR3 length is 15 residues. Germline V CDR1 and CDR2: SGHAT, FQNNGV.

The sample holds a few counts of this clonotype. V usage is TRBV7-9 and J usage is TRBJ2-1, with unresolved D. CDR1 and CDR2 from the germline V gene are SEHNR and FQNEAQ (reference sequence). V was clipped by 8 bases and J by 0 bases, with 17 bases between them. The CDR3 covers 16 residues. In DNA form, the CDR3 reads TGTGCCAGCGACGGCCCTAACTGGGGCTCCTACAATGAGCAGTTCTTC. It codes for CASDGPNWGSYNEQFF.

This chain links TRBV20-1 with TRBJ2-5; 7 bases map to TRBD2. The CDR3 length is 13 residues. From germline, CDR1 is DFQATT and CDR2 SNEGSKA (reference sequence). With V trimmed by 6 bases and J by 1 base, 5 bases remained unmatched. The CDR3 reads CSAGEGFQETQYF. CDR3 DNA: TGCAGTGCCGGGGAGGGATTCCAAGAGACCCAGTACTTC.

This clonotype appeared a few times. The genes are TRBV4-1 and TRBJ1-2; D perhaps matches TRBD1 (5 bases). V was clipped by 4 bases and J by 4 bases, with 19 bases between them. This CDR3 contains 16 residues. Germline CDR1 MGHRA, CDR2 YSYEKL. CDR3 sequence reads: CASSLVEGDAGYGYTF. The CDR3 bases are TGCGCCAGCAGCCTAGTCGAAGGGGACGCCGGCTATGGCTACACCTTC.